This T cell receptor beta chain originates from a study of blood T cell repertoires in COVID-19. Study context: Researchers got acute and convalescent COVID-19 samples from the United States, Italy and Spain. T cells, B-cell-depleted T cells, or PBMCs supplied cDNA or gDNA.

This clone has a handful of counts. The sample holds other DNA sequences that translate to the same CDR3. The J segment lost 0 bases and the V segment lost 0 bases, leaving 0 bases of the junction unmatched. CDR3 length: 15 residues. Germline values: CDR1 SGHRS, CDR2 YFSETQ. As processed by the authors: Amplified reference gene primers provided the basis for estimating nucleated cell counts. Repertoires were generated with immunoSEQ multiplex PCR, while TCRdb's copy carries only in-frame clones and drops some. D and trimming were read from the DNA, whereas the V and J calls and clone size are those reported in that table. The sample has 150,000 to 200,000 clones, 65% to 90% seen once; the top ten hold 8% to 10%.

This sequence joins TRBV5-1 and TRBJ2-1, with 7 bases identical to TRBD2. The clonotype comes from a man aged 55 to 70 with acute or convalescent COVID-19. Sequenced material: peripheral blood. As DNA, the CDR3 is TGCGCCAGCAGCTTGGGCGGGAGCTCCTACAATGAGCAGTTCTTC. This sequence encodes CASSLGGSSYNEQFF. The full variable domain, in which reference TRBV5-1 and TRBJ2-1 provide the parts outside the CDR3, is KAGVTQTPRYLIKTRGQQVTLSCSPISGHRSVSWYQQTPGQGLQFLFEYFSETQRNKGNFPGRFSGRQFSNSRSEMNVSTLELGDSALYLCASSLGGSSYNEQFFGPGTRLTVL.